A single T cell receptor (beta chain) is shown here with its context. TCRdb keeps only in-frame clones here, not all; method: immunoSEQ multiplex PCR. The table includes approximately 220,000 clones, approximately 84% detected once. CDR3 length: 17 amino acids. Germline CDR1 is SGDLS and CDR2 is YYNGEE. Trimming removed 0 bases from V and 2 bases from J, with 15 bases in between. This record comes from a study of blood T cell repertoires in COVID-19. The TCR comes from a woman aged 25-40 years who had recovered from COVID-19. Material for sequencing was peripheral blood. V and J are TRBV9 and TRBJ2-1, with D hard to call. The CDR3 DNA sequence: TGTGCCAGCAGCGTAGTCCGGAGACCATTCACCTACAATGAGCAGTTCTTC. This gives the protein CASSVVRRPFTYNEQFF. Using reference TRBV9 and TRBJ2-1 for the parts outside the CDR3, the full variable domain is DSGVTQTPKHLITATGQRVTLRCSPRSGDLSVYWYQQSLDQGLQFLIQYYNGEERAKGNILERFSAQQFPDLHSELNLSSLELGDSALYFCASSVVRRPFTYNEQFFGPGTRLTVL.